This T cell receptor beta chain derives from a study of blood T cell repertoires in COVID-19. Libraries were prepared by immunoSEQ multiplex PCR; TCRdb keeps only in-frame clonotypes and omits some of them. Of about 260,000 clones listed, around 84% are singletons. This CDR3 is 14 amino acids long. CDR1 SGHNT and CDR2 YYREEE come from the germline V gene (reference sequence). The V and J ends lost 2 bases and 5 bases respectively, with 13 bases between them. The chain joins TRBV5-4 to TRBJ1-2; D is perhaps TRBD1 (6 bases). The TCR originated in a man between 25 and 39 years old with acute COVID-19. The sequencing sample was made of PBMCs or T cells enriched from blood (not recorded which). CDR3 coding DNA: TGTGCCAGCAGCTTAAACTCCGGACAGTATGGCTACACCTTC. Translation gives CASSLNSGQYGYTF.